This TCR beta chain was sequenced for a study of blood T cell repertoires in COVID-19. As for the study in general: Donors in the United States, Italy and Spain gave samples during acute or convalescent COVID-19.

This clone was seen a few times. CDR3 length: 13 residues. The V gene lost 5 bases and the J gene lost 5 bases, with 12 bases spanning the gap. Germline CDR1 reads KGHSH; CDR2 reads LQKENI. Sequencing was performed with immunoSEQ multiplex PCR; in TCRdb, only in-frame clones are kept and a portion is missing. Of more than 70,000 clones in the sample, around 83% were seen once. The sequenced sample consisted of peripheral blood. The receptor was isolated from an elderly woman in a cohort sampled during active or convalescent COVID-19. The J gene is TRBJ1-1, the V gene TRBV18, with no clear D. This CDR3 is CASSSAQETEAFF. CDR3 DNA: TGTGCCAGCTCATCGGCCCAGGAAACTGAAGCTTTCTTT.